This TCR beta chain was recovered during a study of technical replicates of blood from a few donors (dated by TCRdb to about 2017). Libraries were constructed by the immunoSEQ multiplex PCR assay. Entries here come from immuneACCESS through TCRdb and include only in-frame sequences with V and J called. Some clones fail to appear in such tables; in the studies checked, an unresolved V gene covers under half of the shortfall, and the cause of the remainder is unknown. This sample gives tens of thousands of clones in total; roughly 92% of them show up just once. Of the sample, approximately 0.34% is held by the ten largest clones. The cysteine opens and the phenylalanine closes a CDR3 of 18 amino acids. The only DNA kept is the CDR3, 54 bases in frame from the first base. V lost 5 bases and J lost 0 bases; the stretch between them is 20 bases long. The germline V gene specifies SGHTA as CDR1 and FQGTGA as CDR2.

Concerning this clone: Its antigen target is currently unknown. The record has no base qualities; no much larger clone is one base away.

Material for sequencing was T cells isolated from PBMCs. The TCR sequence derives from a human donor in good health. The sequence is built from TRBV7-3 and TRBJ2-1; possibly the D gene is TRBD2, per 6 matching bases. CDR3 loop: CASSQTLYLEGSYNEQFF. The DNA reads TGTGCCAGCAGCCAAACGCTTTATCTGGAGGGCTCCTACAATGAGCAGTTCTTC.